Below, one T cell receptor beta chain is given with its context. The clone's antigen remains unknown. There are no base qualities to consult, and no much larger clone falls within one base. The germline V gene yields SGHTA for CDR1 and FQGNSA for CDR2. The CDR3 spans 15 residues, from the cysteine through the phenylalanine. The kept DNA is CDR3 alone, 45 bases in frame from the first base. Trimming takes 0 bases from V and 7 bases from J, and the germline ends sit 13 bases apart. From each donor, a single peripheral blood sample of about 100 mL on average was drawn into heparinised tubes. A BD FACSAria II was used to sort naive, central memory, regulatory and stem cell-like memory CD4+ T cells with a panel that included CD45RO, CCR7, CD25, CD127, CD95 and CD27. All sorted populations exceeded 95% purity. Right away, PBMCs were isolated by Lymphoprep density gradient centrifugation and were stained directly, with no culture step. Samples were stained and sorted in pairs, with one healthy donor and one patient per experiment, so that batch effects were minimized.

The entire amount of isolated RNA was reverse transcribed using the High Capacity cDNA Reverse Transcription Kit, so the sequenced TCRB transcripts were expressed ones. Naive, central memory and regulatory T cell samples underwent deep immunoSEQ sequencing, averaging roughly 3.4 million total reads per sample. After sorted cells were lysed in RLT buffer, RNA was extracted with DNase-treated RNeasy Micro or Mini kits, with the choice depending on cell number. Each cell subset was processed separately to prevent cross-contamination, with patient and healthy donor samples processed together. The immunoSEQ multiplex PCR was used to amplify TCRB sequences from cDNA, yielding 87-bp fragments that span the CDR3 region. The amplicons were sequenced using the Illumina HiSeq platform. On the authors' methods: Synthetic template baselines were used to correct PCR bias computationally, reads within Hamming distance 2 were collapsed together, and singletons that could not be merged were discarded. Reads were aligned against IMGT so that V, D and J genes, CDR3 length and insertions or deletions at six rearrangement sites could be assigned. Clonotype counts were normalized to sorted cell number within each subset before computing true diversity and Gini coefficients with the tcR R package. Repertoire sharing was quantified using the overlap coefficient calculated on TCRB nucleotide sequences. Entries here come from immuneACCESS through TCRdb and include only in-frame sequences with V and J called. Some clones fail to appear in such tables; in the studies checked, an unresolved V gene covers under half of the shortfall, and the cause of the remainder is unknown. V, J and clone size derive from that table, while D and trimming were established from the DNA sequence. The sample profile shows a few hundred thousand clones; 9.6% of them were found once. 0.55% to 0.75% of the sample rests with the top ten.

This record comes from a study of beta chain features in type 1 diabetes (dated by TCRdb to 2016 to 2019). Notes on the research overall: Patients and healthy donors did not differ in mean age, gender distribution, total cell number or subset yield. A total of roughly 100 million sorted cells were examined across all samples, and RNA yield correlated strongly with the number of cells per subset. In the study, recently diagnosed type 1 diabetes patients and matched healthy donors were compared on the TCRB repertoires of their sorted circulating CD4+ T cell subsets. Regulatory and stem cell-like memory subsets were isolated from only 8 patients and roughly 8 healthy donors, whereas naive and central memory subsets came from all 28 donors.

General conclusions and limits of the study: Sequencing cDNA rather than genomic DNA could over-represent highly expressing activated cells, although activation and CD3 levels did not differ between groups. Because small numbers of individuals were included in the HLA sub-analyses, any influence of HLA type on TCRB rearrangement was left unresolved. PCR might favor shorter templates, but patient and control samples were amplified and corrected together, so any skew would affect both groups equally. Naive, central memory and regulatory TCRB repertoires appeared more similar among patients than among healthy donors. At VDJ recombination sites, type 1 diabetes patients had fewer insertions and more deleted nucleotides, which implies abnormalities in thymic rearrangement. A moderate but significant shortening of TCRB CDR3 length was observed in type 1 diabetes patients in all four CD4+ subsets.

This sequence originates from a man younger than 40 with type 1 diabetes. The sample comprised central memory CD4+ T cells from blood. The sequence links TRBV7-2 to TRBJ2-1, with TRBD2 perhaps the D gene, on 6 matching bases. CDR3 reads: CASSLAGGSLNEQFF. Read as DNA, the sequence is TGTGCCAGCAGCTTAGCGGGGGGATCCCTAAATGAGCAGTTCTTC.